This T cell receptor beta chain is from a study of T-cell reconstitution after alpha-beta-depleted transplantation in children. Of note for this clonotype: Its cognate antigen is unknown.

CDR1 SGHKS and CDR2 YYEKEE come from the germline V gene (reference sequence). The CDR3 runs to 12 residues. The V gene end was trimmed by 4 bases and the J gene end by 11 bases; junction bases not matched to a gene: 5. Unique molecular identifiers were built into the TCRbeta library. TCRdb independently ran MiXCR on the PCR reads; one entry per CDR3 protein. The sample has a few hundred thousand distinct CDR3 sequences, over 10% seen once. Notes on the study in general: The study reportedly traced alpha-beta T cells about two months after transplant to several hundred expanded graft clones. Some patients owed their high day-60 TCRbeta diversity to surviving recipient T cells and thymic progenitors.

This clonotype originated in a male patient aged 10 to 17 who had a stem cell transplant for acute myeloid leukemia, so the T cells may come from the graft donor. This chain connects TRBV5-5 to TRBJ2-4; TRBD2 matches at 8 bases. This specimen was PBMCs, mostly from graft donor cells, taken 360 days after TCRalphabeta/CD19-depleted stem cell transplant. CDR3 loop: CASSLTGLVQYF. The DNA of the CDR3 is TGTGCCAGCAGCCTCACGGGACTAGTTCAGTACTTC.